These 16 T cell receptor beta chains share one sample of origin, sequenced in a study of cytomegalovirus exposure and HLA in healthy donors. The PCR made use of 60 Vbeta and 13 Jbeta primers. Using immunoSEQ multiplex PCR, the repertoire was profiled, and TCRdb retains in-frame clones only, with some absent. The sample includes 95,000 to 100,000 clones, around 75% of them seen just once. The sample consisted of PBMCs. The receptors derive from a man aged 50 or older in good health and CMV-seronegative.

The rearrangement joins TRBV6-7 to TRBJ2-2, with TRBD1 identical over 9 bases. Being an ORF, TRBV6-7 has a function that is uncertain. The CDR3 is 21 residues long. With V trimmed by 2 bases and J by 4 bases, 20 bases remained unmatched. The CDR3 DNA reads as TGTGCCAGCAGTTACCCCGGACAGGGGCGAATTTCACGGGAAAGCACCGGGGAGCTGTTTTTT. Protein: CASSYPGQGRISRESTGELFF.

The chain carries TRBV28 and TRBJ1-5; 10 bases fit TRBD1. The CDR3 is made up of 16 amino acids. The junction had 10 bases not matched to a gene; V was cut back by 5 bases and J by 6 bases. The germline CDR1 and CDR2 sequences are MDHEN and SYDVKM. The CDR3 loop reads CASSTLDRGMGQPQHF. Written as DNA, the CDR3 is TGTGCCAGCAGTACATTGGACAGGGGGATGGGTCAGCCCCAGCATTTT.

This sequence joins TRBV6-4 and TRBJ2-7; 10 bases map to TRBD1. V dropped 6 bases and J dropped 5; count of bases not matched to a gene: 16. In germline, CDR1 is MRHNA, CDR2 SNTAGT. This CDR3 spans 17 amino acids. DNA for the CDR3: TGTGCCAGCAGCAGGGACAGGGGCCCTAGCATATTTCACGAGCAGTACTTC. This sequence encodes CASSRDRGPSIFHEQYF.

V and J are TRBV7-2 and TRBJ2-5; 7 nucleotides align to TRBD2. Germline CDR1 and CDR2: SGHTA and FQGNSA. The V gene end was trimmed by 0 bases and the J gene end by 5 bases; junction bases not matched to a gene: 6. CDR3 length equals 15 residues. Here the CDR3 DNA reads TGTGCCAGCAGCTTAGCCAGTACCGGGGGGGAGACCCAGTACTTC. This encodes CASSLASTGGETQYF.

The DNA for the CDR3 is TGCAGCGTTACCCCGGGACAGCGCCCCAACGAGCAGTACTTC. It translates to CSVTPGQRPNEQYF. The chain couples TRBV29-1 to TRBJ2-7; TRBD1 aligns across 7 bases. Germline CDR1 reads SQVTM; CDR2 reads ANQGSEA. J was trimmed by 5 bases and V by 5 bases; bases with no gene match: 12. There are 14 residues in the CDR3.

This chain uses TRBV23-1 with TRBJ2-3; D remains ambiguous. TRBV23-1 is an ORF for which the function is uncertain. The CDR3 is 12 amino acids. V shed 8 bases and J shed 4 bases, with 10 bases lying between them. CDR3: CASAPAADTQYF. In DNA form, the CDR3 reads TGCGCCAGCGCCCCCGCAGCAGATACGCAGTATTTT.

In this sample, this clone turned up a few times. V is TRBV9 and J is TRBJ2-5, with 11 bases that match TRBD2. The germline CDR1 and CDR2 sequences are SGDLS and YYNGEE. CDR3 size: 16 residues. Losses at the gene ends were 0 bases for V and 8 bases for J; bases not matched to a gene: 9. The CDR3 DNA follows: TGTGCCAGCAGCGTAGGGTCTAGCGGGGGGCAGGGTACCCAGTACTTC. Amino acids: CASSVGSSGGQGTQYF.

This clone ranks as medium-sized (0.01 to 0.1%). The chain's CDR3 is CASSQIRDLNYGYTF. CDR3 bases: TGTGCCAGCAGCCAAATCAGGGATCTCAACTATGGCTACACCTTC. The genes are TRBV7-2 and TRBJ1-2; maybe TRBD1 (5 bases). Germline V gene lookup returns CDR1 SGHTA and CDR2 FQGNSA. V shed 5 bases and J shed 2 bases, with 15 bases lying between them. The CDR3 runs to 15 residues.

The rearrangement uses TRBV5-1 and TRBJ2-3; a weak D match, TRBD1 (7 bases). Germline V lookup: CDR1 SGHRS, CDR2 YFSETQ. Trimming pared 4 bases from V and 1 base from J, leaving 10 bases between. This CDR3 region has 14 residues. This CDR3 reads CASSQGGGTDTQYF. The DNA of the CDR3 is TGCGCCAGCAGCCAGGGGGGCGGCACAGATACGCAGTATTTT. Filled out from reference TRBV5-1 and TRBJ2-3, the complete variable domain reads KAGVTQTPRYLIKTRGQQVTLSCSPISGHRSVSWYQQTPGQGLQFLFEYFSETQRNKGNFPGRFSGRQFSNSRSEMNVSTLELGDSALYLCASSQGGGTDTQYFGPGTRLTVL.

This clone was observed once. The V call is TRBV5-5, the J call TRBJ2-7; weak D call: TRBD2 (5 bases). This CDR3 has 15 amino acids. V lost 5 bases to trimming and J lost 2 bases, with 17 bases between them. The germline V gene has CDR1 SGHKS and CDR2 YYEKEE (reference sequence). The CDR3 coding sequence is TGTGCCAGCAGGGTCGGACCGACTAAGACCTACGAGCAGTACTTC. Translating it yields CASRVGPTKTYEQYF.

The DNA of the CDR3 is TGCAGCGCAAATAGGGGTAGCGGGAAGGTAGAGACCCAGTACTTC. It encodes CSANRGSGKVETQYF. This rearrangement joins TRBV29-1 to TRBJ2-7; TRBD2 matches at 8 bases. Matching the DNA end better, TRBJ2-5 makes the J call doubtful. The CDR3 contains 15 residues. Germline CDR1 and CDR2: SQVTM and ANQGSEA.

This chain's CDR3 is CASSEVRGSYGYTF. The CDR3 coding sequence is TGCGCCAGCAGTGAAGTCAGGGGGAGCTATGGCTACACCTTC. The rearrangement joins TRBV10-2 to TRBJ1-2, with 7 bases that match TRBD1. The CDR3 runs to 14 residues. The germline V gene encodes CDR1 WSHSY and CDR2 SAAADI. J was trimmed by 4 bases and V by 3 bases; bases with no gene match: 5.

The genes are TRBV7-6 and TRBJ2-1; no firm D call. This CDR3 region has 13 residues. V lost 1 base to trimming and J lost 6 bases, with 7 bases between them. Germline-derived CDR1 and CDR2 are SGHVS and FNYEAQ. The CDR3 here is CASSLGGPNEQFF. DNA of the CDR3: TGTGCCAGCAGCTTAGGTGGCCCCAATGAGCAGTTCTTC.

The chain combines TRBV6-5 with TRBJ1-2, with TRBD1 matching 8 bases. CDR3 length: 15 residues. Looked up from germline, CDR1 is MNHEY and CDR2 is SVGAGI. The junction had 11 bases not matched to a gene; V was cut back by 7 bases and J by 4 bases. The CDR3 region has the DNA TGTGCCAGCAAAAAGGGACAGGAGTTCGTCTATGGCTACACCTTC. Encoded protein: CASKKGQEFVYGYTF.

This chain connects TRBV4-2 to TRBJ1-5, with no clear D. The length of the CDR3 is 13 residues. Trimming took off 6 bases at V and 4 bases at J, with 10 bases between the two ends. Germline values: CDR1 LGHNA, CDR2 YNFKEQ. CDR3 residues: CASSPIQNQPQHF. Here the CDR3 DNA reads TGTGCCAGCAGTCCTATACAGAATCAGCCCCAGCATTTT.

The rearrangement joins TRBV7-8 to TRBJ2-2; possibly TRBD2 for D (6 bases). V was clipped by 1 base and J by 1 base, with 7 bases between them. CDR1 SGHVS and CDR2 FQNEAQ come from the germline V gene. The CDR3 has 15 residues. CDR3 in DNA: TGTGCCAGCAGCTTAGGGGGAGGGAACACCGGGGAGCTGTTTTTT. Translating gives CASSLGGGNTGELFF.